This record looks at one T cell receptor beta chain sequence and its context. Looked up from germline, CDR1 is SGHTA and CDR2 is FQGNSA. The CDR3 spans 12 residues. The ends were cut back, 1 base at V and 7 bases at J, with 5 bases in the middle. Using immunoSEQ multiplex PCR, the repertoire was profiled, and TCRdb retains in-frame clones only, with some absent. This table holds about 44,000 clones, 80% found once. This record comes from a study of OX40 agonist ivuxolimab in advanced cancers. This TCR was sampled from an adult with an advanced solid tumor such as melanoma, head and neck, liver or kidney cancer. J is TRBJ2-1 and V is TRBV7-2, with D unclear. This material consisted of CD4+ or CD8+ T cells sorted from blood, taken in a trial of the OX40 agonist ivuxolimab. The chain's CDR3 is CASSLVRNEQFF. The CDR3 DNA reads TGTGCCAGCAGCTTAGTCAGGAATGAGCAGTTCTTC.